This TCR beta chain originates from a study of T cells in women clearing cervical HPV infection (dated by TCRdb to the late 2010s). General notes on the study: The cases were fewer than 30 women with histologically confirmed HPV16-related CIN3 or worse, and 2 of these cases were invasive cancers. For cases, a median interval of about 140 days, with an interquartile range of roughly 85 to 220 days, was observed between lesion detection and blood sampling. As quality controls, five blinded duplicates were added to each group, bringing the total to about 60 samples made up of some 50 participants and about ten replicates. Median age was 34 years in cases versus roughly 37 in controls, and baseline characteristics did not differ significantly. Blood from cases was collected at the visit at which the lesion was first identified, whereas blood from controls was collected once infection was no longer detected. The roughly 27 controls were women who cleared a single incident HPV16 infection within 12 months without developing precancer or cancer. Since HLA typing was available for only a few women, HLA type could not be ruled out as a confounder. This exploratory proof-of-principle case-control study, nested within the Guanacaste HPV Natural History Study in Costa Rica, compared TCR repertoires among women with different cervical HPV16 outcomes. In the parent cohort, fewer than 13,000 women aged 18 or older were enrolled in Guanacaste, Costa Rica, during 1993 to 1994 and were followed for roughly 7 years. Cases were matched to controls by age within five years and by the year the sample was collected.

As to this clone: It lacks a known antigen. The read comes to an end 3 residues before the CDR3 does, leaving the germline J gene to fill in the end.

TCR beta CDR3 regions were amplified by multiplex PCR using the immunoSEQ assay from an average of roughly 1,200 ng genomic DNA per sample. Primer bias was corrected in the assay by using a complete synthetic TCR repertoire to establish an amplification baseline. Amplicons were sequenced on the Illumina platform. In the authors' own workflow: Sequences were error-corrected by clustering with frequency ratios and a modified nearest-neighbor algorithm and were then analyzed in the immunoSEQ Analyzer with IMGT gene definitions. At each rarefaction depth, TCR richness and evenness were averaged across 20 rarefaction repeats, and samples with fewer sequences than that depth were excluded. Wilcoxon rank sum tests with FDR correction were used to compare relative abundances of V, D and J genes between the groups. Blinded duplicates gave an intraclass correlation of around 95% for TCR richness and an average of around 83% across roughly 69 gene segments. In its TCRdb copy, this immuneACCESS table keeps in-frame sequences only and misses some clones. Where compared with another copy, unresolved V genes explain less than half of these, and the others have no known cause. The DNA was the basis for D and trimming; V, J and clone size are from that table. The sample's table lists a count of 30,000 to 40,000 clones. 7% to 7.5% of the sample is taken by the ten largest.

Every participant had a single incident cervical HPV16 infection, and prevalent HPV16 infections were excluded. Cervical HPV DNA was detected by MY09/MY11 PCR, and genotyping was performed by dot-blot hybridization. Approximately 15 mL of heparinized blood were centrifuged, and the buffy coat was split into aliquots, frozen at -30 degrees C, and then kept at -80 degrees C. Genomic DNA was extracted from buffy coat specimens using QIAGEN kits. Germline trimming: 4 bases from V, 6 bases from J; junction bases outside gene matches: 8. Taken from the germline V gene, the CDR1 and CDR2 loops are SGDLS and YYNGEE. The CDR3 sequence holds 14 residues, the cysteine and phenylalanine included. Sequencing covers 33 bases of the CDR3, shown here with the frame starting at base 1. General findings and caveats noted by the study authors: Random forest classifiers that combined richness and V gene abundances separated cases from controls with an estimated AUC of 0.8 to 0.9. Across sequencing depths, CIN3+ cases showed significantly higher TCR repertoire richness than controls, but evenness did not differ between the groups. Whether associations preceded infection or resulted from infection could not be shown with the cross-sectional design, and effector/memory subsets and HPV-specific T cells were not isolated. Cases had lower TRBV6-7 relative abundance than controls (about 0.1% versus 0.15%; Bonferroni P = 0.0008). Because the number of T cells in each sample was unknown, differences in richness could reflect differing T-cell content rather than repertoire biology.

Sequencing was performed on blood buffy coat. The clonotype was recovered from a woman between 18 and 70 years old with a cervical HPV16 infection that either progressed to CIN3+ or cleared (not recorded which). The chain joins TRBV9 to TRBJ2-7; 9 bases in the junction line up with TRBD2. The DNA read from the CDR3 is TGTGCCAGCAGCCCCTGGGCGGGGGGGCGCGAG. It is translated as CASSPWAGGRE. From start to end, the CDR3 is CASSPWAGGREQYF. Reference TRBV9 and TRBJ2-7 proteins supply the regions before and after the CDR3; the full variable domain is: DSGVTQTPKHLITATGQRVTLRCSPRSGDLSVYWYQQSLDQGLQFLIQYYNGEERAKGNILERFSAQQFPDLHSELNLSSLELGDSALYFCASSPWAGGREQYFGPGTRLTVT.